These T cell receptor beta chains were read from a single sample in a study of shared clonotypes between healthy human individuals. Method: immunoSEQ multiplex PCR; TCRdb's copy keeps in-frame clones and lacks some. The profile shows around 1.6 million clones, 98% of them singletons. Input material: naive CD4+ T cells sorted from blood. Source of these receptors: a young man in good health. The CDR3 runs from the conserved cysteine through the conserved F or W. The order of the fields is clone size, D gene, J gene, V gene, CDR3 length, CDR3 protein, CDR3 DNA. D genes are given only for firm matches. Clone size is shown for a subset of rows, as once, few, many or a class of expanded clone.

clone_size: .
d_call: TRBD1
j_call: TRBJ1-4
v_call: TRBV6-4
cdr3_length: 15
cdr3_aa: CASSRTGGRDEKLFF
cdr3_nt: TGTGCCAGCAGCCGGACAGGGGGTCGGGATGAAAAACTGTTTTTT

clone_size: .
d_call: .
j_call: TRBJ1-1
v_call: TRBV19
cdr3_length: 16
cdr3_aa: CASSFRALNPNTEAFF
cdr3_nt: TGTGCCAGTAGTTTTAGGGCCCTAAACCCGAACACTGAAGCTTTCTTT

clone_size: .
d_call: TRBD1
j_call: TRBJ1-2
v_call: TRBV13
cdr3_length: 15
cdr3_aa: CASSLGDRAAYGYTF
cdr3_nt: TGTGCCAGCAGCTTAGGGGACAGGGCCGCCTATGGCTACACCTTC

clone_size: .
d_call: .
j_call: TRBJ2-5
v_call: TRBV5-4
cdr3_length: 17
cdr3_aa: CASTPGPLLDTQETQYF
cdr3_nt: TGTGCCAGCACCCCGGGACCACTTTTGGATACTCAAGAGACCCAGTACTTC

clone_size: .
d_call: .
j_call: TRBJ2-1
v_call: TRBV9
cdr3_length: 15
cdr3_aa: CASSVGGDSYNEQFF
cdr3_nt: TGTGCCAGCAGCGTAGGGGGTGATTCCTACAATGAGCAGTTCTTC

clone_size: .
d_call: TRBD1
j_call: TRBJ1-2
v_call: TRBV6-5
cdr3_length: 15
cdr3_aa: CASSYPRTGDGGYTF
cdr3_nt: TGTGCCAGCAGTTACCCACGAACAGGGGACGGTGGCTACACCTTC

clone_size: .
d_call: .
j_call: TRBJ1-2
v_call: TRBV28
cdr3_length: 14
cdr3_aa: CASSLPGFVYGYTF
cdr3_nt: TGTGCCAGCAGTTTACCAGGGTTCGTCTATGGCTACACCTTC

clone_size: .
d_call: TRBD2
j_call: TRBJ2-2
v_call: TRBV2
cdr3_length: 15
cdr3_aa: CASAGLAGNTGELFF
cdr3_nt: TGTGCCAGCGCCGGACTAGCGGGGAACACCGGGGAGCTGTTTTTT

clone_size: .
d_call: .
j_call: TRBJ2-1
v_call: TRBV6-5
cdr3_length: 14
cdr3_aa: CASSRTSIWHEQFF
cdr3_nt: TGTGCCAGCTCTCGGACCTCAATCTGGCATGAGCAGTTCTTC

clone_size: .
d_call: TRBD1
j_call: TRBJ1-3
v_call: TRBV9
cdr3_length: 15
cdr3_aa: CASSVVGQGLNTIYF
cdr3_nt: TGTGCCAGCAGCGTAGTGGGACAGGGTCTAAACACCATATATTTT

clone_size: once
d_call: TRBD1
j_call: TRBJ1-1
v_call: TRBV10-3
cdr3_length: 13
cdr3_aa: CAAAGTGNTEAFF
cdr3_nt: TGTGCCGCAGCCGGGACAGGGAACACTGAAGCTTTCTTT

clone_size: .
d_call: .
j_call: TRBJ2-7
v_call: TRBV5-4
cdr3_length: 14
cdr3_aa: CASSLERGRYEQYF
cdr3_nt: TGTGCCAGCAGCTTGGAACGCGGAAGATACGAGCAGTACTTC

clone_size: .
d_call: .
j_call: TRBJ1-3
v_call: TRBV2
cdr3_length: 15
cdr3_aa: CASRGVSGSGNTIYF
cdr3_nt: TGTGCCAGCAGGGGGGTATCGGGCTCTGGAAACACCATATATTTT

clone_size: .
d_call: .
j_call: TRBJ2-6
v_call: TRBV19
cdr3_length: 18
cdr3_aa: CASSLRPRAGSGANVLTF
cdr3_nt: TGTGCCAGTAGTCTAAGACCCCGAGCTGGCTCTGGGGCCAACGTCCTGACTTTC

clone_size: .
d_call: .
j_call: TRBJ2-7
v_call: TRBV6-6
cdr3_length: 14
cdr3_aa: CASSSGGNGYEQYF
cdr3_nt: TGTGCCAGCAGTTCCGGGGGAAACGGCTACGAGCAGTACTTC

clone_size: .
d_call: .
j_call: TRBJ2-7
v_call: TRBV5-5
cdr3_length: 15
cdr3_aa: CASSLTWSGSYEQYF
cdr3_nt: TGTGCCAGCAGCTTGACCTGGTCCGGTTCCTACGAGCAGTACTTC

clone_size: .
d_call: .
j_call: TRBJ2-5
v_call: TRBV2
cdr3_length: 15
cdr3_aa: CASSEEGAGQETQYF
cdr3_nt: TGTGCCAGCAGTGAAGAGGGGGCGGGGCAAGAGACCCAGTACTTC

clone_size: once
d_call: .
j_call: TRBJ1-1
v_call: TRBV7-2
cdr3_length: 13
cdr3_aa: CASSTKGNTEAFF
cdr3_nt: TGTGCCAGCAGCACAAAAGGAAACACTGAAGCTTTCTTT

clone_size: once
d_call: .
j_call: TRBJ2-3
v_call: TRBV19
cdr3_length: 17
cdr3_aa: CASSRGPPPISTDTQYF
cdr3_nt: TGTGCCAGCAGTCGGGGGCCGCCACCAATCAGCACAGATACGCAGTATTTT

clone_size: .
d_call: .
j_call: TRBJ2-1
v_call: TRBV21-1
cdr3_length: 17
cdr3_aa: CASPKRSGRCLYNEQFF
cdr3_nt: TGTGCCAGCCCGAAGAGGAGCGGGAGATGCCTCTACAATGAGCAGTTCTTC

clone_size: .
d_call: .
j_call: TRBJ1-5
v_call: TRBV5-6
cdr3_length: 12
cdr3_aa: CASSLGSQPQHF
cdr3_nt: TGTGCCAGCAGCTTGGGGAGTCAGCCCCAGCATTTT

clone_size: .
d_call: .
j_call: TRBJ2-3
v_call: TRBV7-2
cdr3_length: 14
cdr3_aa: CASKTGGGADTQYF
cdr3_nt: TGTGCCAGCAAAACTGGGGGCGGGGCAGATACGCAGTATTTT

clone_size: .
d_call: .
j_call: TRBJ2-5
v_call: TRBV6-6
cdr3_length: 12
cdr3_aa: CASSYSMGTQYF
cdr3_nt: TGTGCCAGCAGTTACTCGATGGGAACCCAGTACTTC

clone_size: .
d_call: .
j_call: TRBJ1-4
v_call: TRBV27
cdr3_length: 15
cdr3_aa: CASSLLGATNEKLFF
cdr3_nt: TGTGCCAGCAGTCTCTTAGGCGCAACTAATGAAAAACTGTTTTTT

clone_size: .
d_call: TRBD1
j_call: TRBJ2-7
v_call: TRBV28
cdr3_length: 16
cdr3_aa: CASRPPATGGAYEQYF
cdr3_nt: TGTGCCAGCAGGCCCCCGGCGACAGGGGGCGCATACGAGCAGTACTTC

clone_size: once
d_call: TRBD2
j_call: TRBJ2-7
v_call: TRBV27
cdr3_length: 14
cdr3_aa: CASSLAGGNWEQYF
cdr3_nt: TGTGCCAGCAGTCTAGCGGGAGGGAATTGGGAGCAGTACTTC

clone_size: once
d_call: TRBD1
j_call: TRBJ2-5
v_call: TRBV5-1
cdr3_length: 14
cdr3_aa: CASSSGQGQETQYF
cdr3_nt: TGCGCCAGCAGCTCGGGACAGGGACAAGAGACCCAGTACTTC